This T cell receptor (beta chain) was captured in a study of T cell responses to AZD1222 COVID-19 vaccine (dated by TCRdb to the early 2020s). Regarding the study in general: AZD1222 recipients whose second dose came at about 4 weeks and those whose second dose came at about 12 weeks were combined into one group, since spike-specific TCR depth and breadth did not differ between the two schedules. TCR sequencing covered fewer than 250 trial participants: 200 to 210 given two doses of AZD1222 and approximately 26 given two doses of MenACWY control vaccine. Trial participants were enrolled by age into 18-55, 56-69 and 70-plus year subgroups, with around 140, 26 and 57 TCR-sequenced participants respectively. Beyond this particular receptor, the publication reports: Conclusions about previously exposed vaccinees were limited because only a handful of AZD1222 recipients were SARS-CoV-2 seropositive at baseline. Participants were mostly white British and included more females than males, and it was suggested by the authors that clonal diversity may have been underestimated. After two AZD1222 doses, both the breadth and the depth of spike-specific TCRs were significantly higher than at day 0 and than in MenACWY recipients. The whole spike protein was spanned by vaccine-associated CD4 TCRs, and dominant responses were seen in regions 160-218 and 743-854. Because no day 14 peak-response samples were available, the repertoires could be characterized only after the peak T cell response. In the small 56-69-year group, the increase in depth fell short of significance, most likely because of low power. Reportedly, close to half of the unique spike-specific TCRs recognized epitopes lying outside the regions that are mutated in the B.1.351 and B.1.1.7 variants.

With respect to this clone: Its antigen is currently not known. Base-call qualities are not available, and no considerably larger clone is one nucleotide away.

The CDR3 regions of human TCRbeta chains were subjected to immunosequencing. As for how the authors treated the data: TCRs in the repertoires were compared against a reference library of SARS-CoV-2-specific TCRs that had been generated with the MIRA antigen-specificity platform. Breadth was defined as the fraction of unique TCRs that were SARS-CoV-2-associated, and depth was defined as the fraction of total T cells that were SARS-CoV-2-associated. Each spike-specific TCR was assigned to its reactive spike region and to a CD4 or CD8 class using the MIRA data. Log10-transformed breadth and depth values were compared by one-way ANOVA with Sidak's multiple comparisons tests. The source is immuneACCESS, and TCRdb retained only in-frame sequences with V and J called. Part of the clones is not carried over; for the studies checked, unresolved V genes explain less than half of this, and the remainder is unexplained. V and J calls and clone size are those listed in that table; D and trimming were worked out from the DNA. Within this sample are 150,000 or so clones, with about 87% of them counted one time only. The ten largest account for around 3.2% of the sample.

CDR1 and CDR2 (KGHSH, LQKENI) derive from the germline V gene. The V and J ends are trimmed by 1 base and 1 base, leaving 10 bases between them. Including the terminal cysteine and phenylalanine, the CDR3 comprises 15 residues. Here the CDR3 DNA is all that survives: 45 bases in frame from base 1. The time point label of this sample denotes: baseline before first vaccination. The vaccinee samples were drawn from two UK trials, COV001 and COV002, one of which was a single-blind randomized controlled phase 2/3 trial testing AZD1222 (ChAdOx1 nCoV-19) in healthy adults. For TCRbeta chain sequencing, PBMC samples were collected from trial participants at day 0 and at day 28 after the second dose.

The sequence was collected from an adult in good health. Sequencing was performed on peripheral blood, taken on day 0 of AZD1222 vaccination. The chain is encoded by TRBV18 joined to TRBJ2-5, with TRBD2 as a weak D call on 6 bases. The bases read TGTGCCAGCTCACCACTTCTAGCGTCCCAAGAGACCCAGTACTTC. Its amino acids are CASSPLLASQETQYF.